These 8 T cell receptor beta chains came from one sample sequenced in a study of blood T cell repertoires in COVID-19. TCRdb's table, derived via immunoSEQ multiplex PCR, lists solely in-frame clones and lacks some. The sample contains fewer than 90,000 clones, about nine tenths of which appear only once. Material for sequencing was peripheral blood. Every receptor here comes from a male donor with acute or convalescent COVID-19.

The chain combines TRBV3-1 (or the pseudogene TRBV3-2) with TRBJ1-1, with 7 bases fitting TRBD1. The V gene end was trimmed by 0 bases and the J gene end by 3 bases; junction bases not matched to a gene: 7. The CDR3 loop spans 16 amino acids. The germline gives CDR1 LGHDT, CDR2 YNNKEL (reference sequence). The CDR3 protein is CASSQEQGPTYTEAFF. The CDR3 DNA follows: TGTGCCAGCAGCCAAGAACAGGGGCCCACATACACTGAAGCTTTCTTT.

This clone has just a few counts. The chain combines TRBV24-1 with TRBJ2-5; 13 bases align to TRBD2. CDR1 and CDR2 (germline): KGHDR, SFDVKD. The V and J ends lost 3 bases and 5 bases, in that order; junction bases with no gene match: 14. The CDR3 totals 19 residues. CDR3: CATSDPGLAGPFMWETQYF. DNA of the CDR3: TGTGCCACCAGTGATCCGGGACTAGCGGGGCCATTCATGTGGGAGACCCAGTACTTC.

The chain combines TRBV27 with TRBJ2-7; 7 bases agree with TRBD2. The J segment lost 3 bases and the V segment lost 2 bases, leaving 4 bases of the junction unmatched. CDR1 and CDR2 (germline): MNHEY, SMNVEV (reference sequence). The CDR3 extends over 14 amino acids. CDR3 sequence: CASSLLADGYEQYF. CDR3 DNA sequence: TGTGCCAGCAGTTTACTAGCGGACGGCTACGAGCAGTACTTC.

There are a few counts of this clone. The chain couples TRBV7-2 to TRBJ1-5; TRBD1 aligns across 8 bases. The CDR3 consists of 15 residues. Per the germline V gene, CDR1 is SGHTA and CDR2 is FQGNSA. V lost 5 bases to trimming and J lost 2 bases; unmatched junction nucleotides: 5. CDR3 nucleotide sequence: TGTGCCAGCAGCAGAAACAGGGGGGGCAATCAGCCCCAGCATTTT. Amino acids: CASSRNRGGNQPQHF.

This chain links TRBV6-5 with TRBJ1-6; 10 bases are a match to TRBD1. The V and J ends lost 4 bases and 10 bases, in that order; junction bases with no gene match: 7. This CDR3 is 15 amino acids long. Germline V lookup: CDR1 MNHEY, CDR2 SVGAGI. CDR3 DNA: TGTGCCAGCAGTTCCGTCCGGGACAGGGGATCACCCCTCCACTTT. Protein sequence: CASSSVRDRGSPLHF.

This clone was recorded once. This sequence joins TRBV4-2 and TRBJ2-3; D might be TRBD1 (5 bases). CDR1 LGHNA and CDR2 YNFKEQ come from the germline V gene. This CDR3 contains 16 residues. V gave up 1 base and J gave up 9 bases, with 20 bases separating them. In DNA form, the CDR3 reads TGTGCCAGCAGCCAAGTACTTGCCTCTTCAAAGGGGACGCAGTATTTT. This sequence encodes CASSQVLASSKGTQYF.

V gene TRBV18 combines with J gene TRBJ1-6, with 7 bases fitting TRBD1. Trimming at V came to 3 bases and at J to 10 bases, leaving 9 bases not matched to a gene. The CDR3 is 15 residues long. The germline gives CDR1 KGHSH, CDR2 LQKENI. CDR3 bases: TGTGCCAGCTCACCTAACAGGGGTACAGAATCACCCCTCCACTTT. Translated: CASSPNRGTESPLHF.

The chain employs TRBV6-1 and TRBJ1-1; D is unresolved. CDR1 is MNHNS, CDR2 SASEGT, per germline. The V and J ends lost 2 bases and 13 bases respectively, with 14 bases between them. The CDR3 consists of 12 residues. The chain's CDR3 is CASSERMSLDFF. The CDR3 DNA reads TGTGCCAGCAGTGAAAGGATGAGTCTAGATTTCTTT.